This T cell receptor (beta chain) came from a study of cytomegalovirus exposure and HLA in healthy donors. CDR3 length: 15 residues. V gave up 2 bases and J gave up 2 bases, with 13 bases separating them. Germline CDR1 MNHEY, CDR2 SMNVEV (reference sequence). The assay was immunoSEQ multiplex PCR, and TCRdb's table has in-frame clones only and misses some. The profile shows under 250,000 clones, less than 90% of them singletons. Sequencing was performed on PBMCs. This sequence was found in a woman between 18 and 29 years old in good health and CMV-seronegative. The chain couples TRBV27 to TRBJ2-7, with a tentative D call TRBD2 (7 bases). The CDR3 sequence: CASSLRGGAPYEQYF. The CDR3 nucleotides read TGTGCCAGCAGTTTAAGGGGGGGGGCCCCCTACGAGCAGTACTTC.